This is a list of T cell receptor beta chains from one sample in a study of CD8 T cells in ankylosing spondylitis. TCRdb itself ran the 5' RACE reads through MiXCR, one entry per CDR3 protein. This table holds about 540,000 distinct CDR3 sequences, approximately 12% found once. Sequenced: blood, either unsorted or a sorted T cell fraction (not recorded which). Receptors originate from a male donor with ankylosing spondylitis. The CDR3 runs from the conserved cysteine through the conserved F or W. The D gene is left open where the match is weak. The size entry is marked missing in some rows and otherwise reads once, few, many or a size class.

d_call: TRBD1
clone_size: few
v_call: TRBV11-2
j_call: TRBJ2-4
cdr3_nt: TGTGCCAGCAGCTACGGACAGGGCTGGGGACTAGCCAAAAACATTCAGTACTTC
cdr3_aa: CASSYGQGWGLAKNIQYF

d_call: NA
clone_size: NA
v_call: TRBV5-6
j_call: TRBJ2-3
cdr3_nt: TGTGCCAGCAGCCCCGGTCTAGCAGCCTCAGAAGATACGCAGTATTTT
cdr3_aa: CASSPGLAASEDTQYF

d_call: NA
clone_size: NA
v_call: TRBV5-1
j_call: TRBJ2-7
cdr3_nt: TGCGCCAGCAGCCAACCGGGACGTATAACCTCCTACGAGCAGTACTTC
cdr3_aa: CASSQPGRITSYEQYF

d_call: TRBD2
clone_size: NA
v_call: TRBV11-2
j_call: TRBJ2-1
cdr3_nt: TGTGCCAGCAGCCCAATCGGGGGCGGGAGGGGGGCCTACAATGAGCAGTTCTTC
cdr3_aa: CASSPIGGGRGAYNEQFF

d_call: NA
clone_size: few
v_call: TRBV20-1
j_call: TRBJ2-1
cdr3_nt: TGCAGTGCTAGAGCGACAGGATTCAACGGGGGCAATGAGCAGTTCTTC
cdr3_aa: CSARATGFNGGNEQFF

d_call: NA
clone_size: NA
v_call: TRBV11-2
j_call: TRBJ2-1
cdr3_nt: TGTGCCAGCAGCTGGGGAGGGGCAGGGGGGGAGCAGTTCTTC
cdr3_aa: CASSWGGAGGEQFF

d_call: NA
clone_size: few
v_call: TRBV7-2
j_call: TRBJ2-4
cdr3_nt: TGTGCCAGCAGCTTAGAGACCCCCCACATTCAGTACTTC
cdr3_aa: CASSLETPHIQYF

d_call: TRBD2
clone_size: NA
v_call: TRBV28
j_call: TRBJ2-5
cdr3_nt: TGTGTCGTTAGCGGGCCTCAAGAGACCCAGTACTTC
cdr3_aa: CVVSGPQETQYF

d_call: NA
clone_size: NA
v_call: TRBV29-1
j_call: TRBJ2-1
cdr3_nt: TGCAGCGTTCCCGGTCCCGTGGTTGAGCAGTTCTTC
cdr3_aa: CSVPGPVVEQFF

d_call: NA
clone_size: few
v_call: TRBV12-3/TRBV12-4
j_call: TRBJ2-1
cdr3_nt: TGTGCCAGCAGTTTTAGGCGGGACGTCTACAATGAGCAGTTCTTC
cdr3_aa: CASSFRRDVYNEQFF

d_call: NA
clone_size: few
v_call: TRBV4-1
j_call: TRBJ1-2
cdr3_nt: TGCGCCAGCAGCCAAAAAGCAGGACCAGCTAACTATGGCTACACCTTC
cdr3_aa: CASSQKAGPANYGYTF

d_call: NA
clone_size: few
v_call: TRBV5-6
j_call: TRBJ1-1
cdr3_nt: TGTGCCAGCAGCTTGGCCTTTGGGGCCTACTCTCGAGTTACTGAAGCTTTCTTT
cdr3_aa: CASSLAFGAYSRVTEAFF

d_call: TRBD2
clone_size: few
v_call: TRBV30
j_call: TRBJ2-5
cdr3_nt: TGTGCCTGGAGTGTACCCGGACTAGGCGGAAAGACCCAGTACTTC
cdr3_aa: CAWSVPGLGGKTQYF

d_call: NA
clone_size: NA
v_call: TRBV20-1
j_call: TRBJ2-1
cdr3_nt: TGCAGTGCTAGCAAGGGGGGCTGGTCGAGGGCTGGTGAGCAGTTCTTC
cdr3_aa: CSASKGGWSRAGEQFF

d_call: NA
clone_size: many
v_call: TRBV12-3/TRBV12-4
j_call: TRBJ1-1
cdr3_nt: TGTGCCAGCAGAGACCGGGGGGCTTTCTTT
cdr3_aa: CASRDRGAFF

d_call: NA
clone_size: few
v_call: TRBV2
j_call: TRBJ2-1
cdr3_nt: TGTGCCAGTGAGCCGGGGTACAATGAGCAGTTCTTC
cdr3_aa: CASEPGYNEQFF

d_call: TRBD1
clone_size: few
v_call: TRBV5-1
j_call: TRBJ2-1
cdr3_nt: TGCGCCAGCAGCCCAGGGACAGGTAATGCCTACAATGAGCAGTTCTTC
cdr3_aa: CASSPGTGNAYNEQFF

d_call: NA
clone_size: NA
v_call: TRBV12-3/TRBV12-4
j_call: TRBJ1-1
cdr3_nt: TGTGCCAGCAGTTTAAGGCAGGGAACGTCGACTGAAGCTTTCTTT
cdr3_aa: CASSLRQGTSTEAFF

d_call: NA
clone_size: NA
v_call: TRBV7-8
j_call: TRBJ2-1
cdr3_nt: TGTGCCAGCAGCTTAGCACCGGGACCCTTCAATGAGCAGTTCTTC
cdr3_aa: CASSLAPGPFNEQFF

d_call: NA
clone_size: NA
v_call: TRBV18
j_call: TRBJ1-4
cdr3_nt: TGTGCCAGCACCCCGGGGGCAGTATCAACTAATGAAAAACTGTTTTTT
cdr3_aa: CASTPGAVSTNEKLFF

d_call: TRBD2
clone_size: few
v_call: TRBV20-1
j_call: TRBJ2-5
cdr3_nt: TGCAGTGCTAGGGTTCTTAGCGGGAGTTATGAGACCCAGTACTTC
cdr3_aa: CSARVLSGSYETQYF

d_call: TRBD1
clone_size: many
v_call: TRBV5-1
j_call: TRBJ2-5
cdr3_nt: TGCGCCAGCAGCTTAGGGGGACAGGGTGGAGAGACCCAGTACTTC
cdr3_aa: CASSLGGQGGETQYF

d_call: NA
clone_size: NA
v_call: TRBV29-1
j_call: TRBJ2-1
cdr3_nt: TGCAGCGCCTCCGGTTTGAGGGGCCCGTACAATGAGCAGTTCTTC
cdr3_aa: CSASGLRGPYNEQFF

d_call: NA
clone_size: few
v_call: TRBV25-1
j_call: TRBJ2-5
cdr3_nt: TGTGCCAGCAGTGCTAGTGGATTTCAAGAGACCCAGTACTTC
cdr3_aa: CASSASGFQETQYF

d_call: NA
clone_size: many
v_call: TRBV29-1
j_call: TRBJ2-2
cdr3_nt: TGCAGCGTTGGGACTACGAACACCGGGGAGCTGTTTTTT
cdr3_aa: CSVGTTNTGELFF

d_call: NA
clone_size: NA
v_call: TRBV5-6
j_call: TRBJ2-2
cdr3_nt: TGTGCCAGCAGCTTGGTAGTTCTGAACACCGGGGAGCTGTTTTTT
cdr3_aa: CASSLVVLNTGELFF

d_call: NA
clone_size: few
v_call: TRBV6-6
j_call: TRBJ1-5
cdr3_nt: TGTGCCAGCACCCAGGTGGGCAATCAGCCCCAGCATTTT
cdr3_aa: CASTQVGNQPQHF

d_call: NA
clone_size: few
v_call: TRBV29-1
j_call: TRBJ2-1
cdr3_nt: TGCAGCGTTGAAAAGTCCACCCAGTACAATGAGCAGTTCTTC
cdr3_aa: CSVEKSTQYNEQFF

d_call: NA
clone_size: few
v_call: TRBV3-1
j_call: TRBJ1-5
cdr3_nt: TGTGCCAGCAGCCAAGACAGTGGGGGCAATCAGCCCCAGCATTTT
cdr3_aa: CASSQDSGGNQPQHF

d_call: TRBD2
clone_size: few
v_call: TRBV12-3/TRBV12-4
j_call: TRBJ2-2
cdr3_nt: TGTGCCAGCAGCCCTACTAGCGGCTACACCGGGGAGCTGTTTTTT
cdr3_aa: CASSPTSGYTGELFF

d_call: NA
clone_size: many
v_call: TRBV5-1
j_call: TRBJ2-2
cdr3_nt: TGCGCCAGCACCTCCTGGGATGCTGGCACCGGGGAGCTGTTTTTT
cdr3_aa: CASTSWDAGTGELFF

d_call: NA
clone_size: NA
v_call: TRBV6-1
j_call: TRBJ2-5
cdr3_nt: TGTGCCAGCATCTTTGCGGGGAGACAAGAGACCCAGTACTTC
cdr3_aa: CASIFAGRQETQYF

d_call: TRBD2
clone_size: NA
v_call: TRBV11-2
j_call: TRBJ2-5
cdr3_nt: TGTGCCAGCACTGGACTAGCGGGAGCCCAAGAGACCCAGTACTTC
cdr3_aa: CASTGLAGAQETQYF

d_call: TRBD2
clone_size: many
v_call: TRBV7-9
j_call: TRBJ2-7
cdr3_nt: TGTGCCAGCAGCGCTATGACGGGAGGGTCGAAGTACTTC
cdr3_aa: CASSAMTGGSKYF

d_call: NA
clone_size: few
v_call: TRBV10-3
j_call: TRBJ2-1
cdr3_nt: TGTGCCATCAGTGGGACAGCCGTGAGCTCCTACAATGAGCAGTTCTTC
cdr3_aa: CAISGTAVSSYNEQFF